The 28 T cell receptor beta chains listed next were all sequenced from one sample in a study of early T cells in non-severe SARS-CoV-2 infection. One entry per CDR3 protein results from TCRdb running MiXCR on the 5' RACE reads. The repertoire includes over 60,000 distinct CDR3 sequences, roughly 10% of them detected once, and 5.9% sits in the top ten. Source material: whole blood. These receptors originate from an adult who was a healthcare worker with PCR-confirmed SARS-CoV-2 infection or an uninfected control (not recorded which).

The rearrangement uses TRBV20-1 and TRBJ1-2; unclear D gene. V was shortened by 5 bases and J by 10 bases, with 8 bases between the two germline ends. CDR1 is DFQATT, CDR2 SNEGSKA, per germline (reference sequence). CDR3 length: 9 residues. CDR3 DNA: TGCAGTGCTTACGGAGCCTACACCTTC. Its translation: CSAYGAYTF.

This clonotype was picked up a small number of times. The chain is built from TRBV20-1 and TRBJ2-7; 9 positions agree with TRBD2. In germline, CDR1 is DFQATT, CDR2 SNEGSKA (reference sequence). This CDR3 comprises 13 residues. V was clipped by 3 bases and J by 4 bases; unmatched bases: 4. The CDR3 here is CSARLAGTYEQYF. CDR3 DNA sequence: TGCAGTGCTAGGCTAGCGGGGACTTACGAGCAGTACTTC.

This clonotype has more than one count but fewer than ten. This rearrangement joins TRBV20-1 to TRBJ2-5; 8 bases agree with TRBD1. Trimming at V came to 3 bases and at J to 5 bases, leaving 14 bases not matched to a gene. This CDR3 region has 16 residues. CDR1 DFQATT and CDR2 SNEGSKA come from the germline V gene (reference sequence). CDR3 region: CSASNPGQGGAETQYF. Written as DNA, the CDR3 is TGCAGTGCTAGCAACCCTGGACAGGGAGGCGCGGAGACCCAGTACTTC.

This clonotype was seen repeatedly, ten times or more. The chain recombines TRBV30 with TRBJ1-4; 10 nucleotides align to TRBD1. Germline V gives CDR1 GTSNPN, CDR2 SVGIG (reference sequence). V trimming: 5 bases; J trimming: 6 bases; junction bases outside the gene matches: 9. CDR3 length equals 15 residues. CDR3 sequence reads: CAWYKSGTGDEKLFF. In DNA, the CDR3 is TGTGCCTGGTACAAGTCCGGGACAGGGGATGAAAAACTGTTTTTT.

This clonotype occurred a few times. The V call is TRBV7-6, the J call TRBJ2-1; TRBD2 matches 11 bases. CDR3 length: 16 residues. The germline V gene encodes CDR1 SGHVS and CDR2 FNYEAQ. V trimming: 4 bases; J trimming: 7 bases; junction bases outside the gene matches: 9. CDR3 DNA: TGTGCCAGCAGCTCTAGCGGGAGGCTGGAGTGGAATGAGCAGTTCTTC. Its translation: CASSSSGRLEWNEQFF. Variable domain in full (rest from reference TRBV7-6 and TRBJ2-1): GAGVSQSPRYKVTKRGQDVALRCDPISGHVSLYWYRQALGQGPEFLTYFNYEAQQDKSGLPNDRFSAERPEGSISTLTIQRTEQRDSAMYRCASSSSGRLEWNEQFFGPGTRLTVL.

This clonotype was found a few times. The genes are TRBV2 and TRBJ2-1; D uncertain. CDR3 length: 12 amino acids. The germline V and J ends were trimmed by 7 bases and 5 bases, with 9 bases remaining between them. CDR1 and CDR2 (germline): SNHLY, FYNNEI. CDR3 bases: TGTGCCAGCAACGGAGAGAACAATGAGCAGTTCTTC. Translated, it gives CASNGENNEQFF.

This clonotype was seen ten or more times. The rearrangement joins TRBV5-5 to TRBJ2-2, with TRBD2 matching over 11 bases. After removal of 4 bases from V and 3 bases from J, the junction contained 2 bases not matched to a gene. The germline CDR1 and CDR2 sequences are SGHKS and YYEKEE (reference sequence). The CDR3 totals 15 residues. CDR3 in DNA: TGTGCCAGCAGCCGGACTAGCGGGTACACCGGGGAGCTGTTTTTT. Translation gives CASSRTSGYTGELFF.

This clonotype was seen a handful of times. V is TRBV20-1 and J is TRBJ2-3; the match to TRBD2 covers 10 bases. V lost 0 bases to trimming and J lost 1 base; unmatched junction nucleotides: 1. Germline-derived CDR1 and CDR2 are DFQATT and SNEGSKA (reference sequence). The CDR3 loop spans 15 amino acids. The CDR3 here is CSAREGTSGTDTQYF. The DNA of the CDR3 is TGCAGTGCTAGAGAAGGGACTAGCGGCACAGATACGCAGTATTTT.

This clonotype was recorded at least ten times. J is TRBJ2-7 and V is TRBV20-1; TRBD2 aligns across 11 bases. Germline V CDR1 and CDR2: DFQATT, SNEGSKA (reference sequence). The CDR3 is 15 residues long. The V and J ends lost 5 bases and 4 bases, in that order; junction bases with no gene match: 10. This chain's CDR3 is CSAWTGTSGQYEQYF. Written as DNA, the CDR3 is TGCAGTGCTTGGACCGGGACTAGCGGACAATACGAGCAGTACTTC.

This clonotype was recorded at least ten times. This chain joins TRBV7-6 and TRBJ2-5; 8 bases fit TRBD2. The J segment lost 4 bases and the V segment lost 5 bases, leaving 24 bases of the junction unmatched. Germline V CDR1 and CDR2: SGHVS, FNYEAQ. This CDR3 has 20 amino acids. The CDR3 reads CASSPTVASGPAGMGETQYF. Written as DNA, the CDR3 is TGTGCCAGCAGCCCCACGGTGGCTAGCGGGCCCGCCGGGATGGGAGAGACCCAGTACTTC.

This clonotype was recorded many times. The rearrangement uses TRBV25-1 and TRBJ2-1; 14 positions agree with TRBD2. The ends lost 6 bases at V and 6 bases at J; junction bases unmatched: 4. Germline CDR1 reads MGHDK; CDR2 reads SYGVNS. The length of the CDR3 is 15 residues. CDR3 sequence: CASSGTSGSRNEQFF. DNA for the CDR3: TGTGCCAGCAGCGGGACTAGCGGGAGTCGCAATGAGCAGTTCTTC.

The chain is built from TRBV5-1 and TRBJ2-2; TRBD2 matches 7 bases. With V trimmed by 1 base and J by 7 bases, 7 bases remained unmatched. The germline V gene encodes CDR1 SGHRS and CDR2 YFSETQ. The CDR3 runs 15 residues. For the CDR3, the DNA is TGCGCCAGCAGCTTGCTGGCGGGAGACATCGGGGAGCTGTTTTTT. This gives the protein CASSLLAGDIGELFF.

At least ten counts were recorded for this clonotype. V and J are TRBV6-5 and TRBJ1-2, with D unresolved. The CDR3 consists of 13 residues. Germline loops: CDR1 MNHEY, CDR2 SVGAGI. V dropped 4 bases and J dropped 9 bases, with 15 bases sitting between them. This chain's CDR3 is CASSSGSGSSYTF. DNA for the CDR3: TGTGCCAGCAGTTCTGGGAGCGGCTCCAGCTACACCTTC.

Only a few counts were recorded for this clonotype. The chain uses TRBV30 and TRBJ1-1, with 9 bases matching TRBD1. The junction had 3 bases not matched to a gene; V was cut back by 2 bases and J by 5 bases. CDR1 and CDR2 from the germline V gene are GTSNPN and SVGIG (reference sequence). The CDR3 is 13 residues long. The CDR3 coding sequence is TGTGCCTGGAGTATCGGACAGGGGACTGAAGCTTTCTTT. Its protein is CAWSIGQGTEAFF.

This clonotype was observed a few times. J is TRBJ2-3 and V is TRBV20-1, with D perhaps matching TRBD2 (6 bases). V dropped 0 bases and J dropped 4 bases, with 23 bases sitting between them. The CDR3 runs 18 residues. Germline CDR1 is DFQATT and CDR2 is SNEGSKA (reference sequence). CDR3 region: CSARDWGGRRGAADTQYF. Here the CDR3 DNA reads TGCAGTGCTAGAGATTGGGGCGGTCGGCGCGGGGCGGCAGATACGCAGTATTTT.

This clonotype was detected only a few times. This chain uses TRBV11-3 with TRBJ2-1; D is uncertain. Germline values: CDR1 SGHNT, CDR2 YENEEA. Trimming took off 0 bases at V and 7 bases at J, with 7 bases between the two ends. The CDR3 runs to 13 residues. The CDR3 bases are TGTGCCAGCAGCTTAGATCACGGGAATGAGCAGTTCTTC. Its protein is CASSLDHGNEQFF.

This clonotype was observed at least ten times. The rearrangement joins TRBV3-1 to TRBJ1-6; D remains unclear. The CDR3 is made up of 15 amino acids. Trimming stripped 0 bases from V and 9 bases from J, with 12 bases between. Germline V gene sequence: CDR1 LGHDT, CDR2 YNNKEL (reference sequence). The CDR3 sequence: CASSQDLDSGSPLHF. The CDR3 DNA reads TGTGCCAGCAGCCAAGATCTTGATAGCGGTTCACCCCTCCACTTT.

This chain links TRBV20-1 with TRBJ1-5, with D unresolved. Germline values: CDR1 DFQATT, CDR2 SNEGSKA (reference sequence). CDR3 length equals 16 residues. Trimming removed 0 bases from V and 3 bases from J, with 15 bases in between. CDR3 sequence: CSARDTGSPLNQPQHF. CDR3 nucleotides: TGCAGTGCTAGAGATACCGGCAGTCCACTCAATCAGCCCCAGCATTTT.

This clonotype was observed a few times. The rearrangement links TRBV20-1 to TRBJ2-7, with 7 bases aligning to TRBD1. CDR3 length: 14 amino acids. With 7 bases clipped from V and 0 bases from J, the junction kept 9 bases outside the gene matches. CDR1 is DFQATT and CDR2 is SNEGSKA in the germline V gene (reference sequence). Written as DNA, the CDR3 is TGCAGTGGATTTGCAGGGGGAAGCTCCTACGAGCAGTACTTC. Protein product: CSGFAGGSSYEQYF.

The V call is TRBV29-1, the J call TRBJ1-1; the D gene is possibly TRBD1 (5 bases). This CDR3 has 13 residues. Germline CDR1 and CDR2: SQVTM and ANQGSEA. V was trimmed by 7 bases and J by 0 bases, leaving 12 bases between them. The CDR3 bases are TGCAGCGCGCGACAGAACATGAACACTGAAGCTTTCTTT. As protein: CSARQNMNTEAFF. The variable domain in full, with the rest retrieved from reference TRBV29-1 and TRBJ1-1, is SAVISQKPSRDICQRGTSLTIQCQVDSQVTMMFWYRQQPGQSLTLIATANQGSEATYESGFVIDKFPISRPNLTFSTLTVSNMSPEDSSIYLCSARQNMNTEAFFGQGTRLTVV.

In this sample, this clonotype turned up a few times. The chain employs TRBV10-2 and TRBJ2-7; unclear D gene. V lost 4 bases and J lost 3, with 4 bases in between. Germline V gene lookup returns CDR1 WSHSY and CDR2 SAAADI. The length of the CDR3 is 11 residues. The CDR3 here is CASSGHYEQYF. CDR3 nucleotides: TGCGCCAGCAGTGGGCACTACGAGCAGTACTTC.

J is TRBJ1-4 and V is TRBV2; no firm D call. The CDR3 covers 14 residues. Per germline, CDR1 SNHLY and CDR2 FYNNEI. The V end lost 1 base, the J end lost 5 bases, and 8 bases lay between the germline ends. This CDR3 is CASSEGTENEKLFF. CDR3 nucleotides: TGTGCCAGCAGTGAAGGGACGGAGAATGAAAAACTGTTTTTT.

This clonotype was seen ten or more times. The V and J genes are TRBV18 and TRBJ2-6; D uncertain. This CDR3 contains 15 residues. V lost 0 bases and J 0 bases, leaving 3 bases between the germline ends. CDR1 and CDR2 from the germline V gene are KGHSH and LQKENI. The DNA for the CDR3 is TGTGCCAGCTCACCACCGGTCTCTGGGGCCAACGTCCTGACTTTC. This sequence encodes CASSPPVSGANVLTF.

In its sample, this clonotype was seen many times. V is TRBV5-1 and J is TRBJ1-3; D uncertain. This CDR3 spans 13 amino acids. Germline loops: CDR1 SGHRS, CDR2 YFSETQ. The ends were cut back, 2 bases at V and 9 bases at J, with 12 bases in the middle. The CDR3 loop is CASSFPDSATIYF. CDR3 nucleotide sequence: TGCGCCAGCAGCTTCCCGGACTCGGCCACCATATATTTT.

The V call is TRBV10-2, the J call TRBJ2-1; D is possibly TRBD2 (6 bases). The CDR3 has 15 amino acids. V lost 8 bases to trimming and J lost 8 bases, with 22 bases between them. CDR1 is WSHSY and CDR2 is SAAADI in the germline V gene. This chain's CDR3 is CASWDLGGPVDEQFF. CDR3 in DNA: TGCGCCAGCTGGGACCTCGGGGGACCCGTCGATGAGCAGTTCTTC.

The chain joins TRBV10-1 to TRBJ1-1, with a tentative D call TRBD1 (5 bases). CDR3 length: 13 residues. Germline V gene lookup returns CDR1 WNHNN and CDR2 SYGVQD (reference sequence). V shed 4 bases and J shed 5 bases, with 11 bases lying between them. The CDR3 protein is CASSVQWGTEAFF. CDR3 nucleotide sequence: TGCGCCAGCAGTGTTCAGTGGGGGACTGAAGCTTTCTTT.

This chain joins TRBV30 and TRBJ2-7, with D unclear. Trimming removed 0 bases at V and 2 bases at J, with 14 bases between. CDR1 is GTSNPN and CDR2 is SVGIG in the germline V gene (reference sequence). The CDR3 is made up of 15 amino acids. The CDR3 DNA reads TGTGCCTGGAGTGTAGGGCAGGCCCTGGCCTACGAGCAGTACTTC. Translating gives CAWSVGQALAYEQYF.

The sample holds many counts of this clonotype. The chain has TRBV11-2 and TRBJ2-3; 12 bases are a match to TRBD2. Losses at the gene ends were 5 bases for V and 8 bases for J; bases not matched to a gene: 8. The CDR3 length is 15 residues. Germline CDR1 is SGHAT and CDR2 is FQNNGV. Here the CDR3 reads CASSPGASGGVTQYF. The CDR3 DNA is TGTGCCAGCAGCCCCGGGGCTAGCGGGGGGGTTACGCAGTATTTT. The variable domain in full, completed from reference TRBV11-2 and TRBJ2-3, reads EAGVAQSPRYKIIEKRQSVAFWCNPISGHATLYWYQQILGQGPKLLIQFQNNGVVDDSQLPKDRFSAERLKGVDSTLKIQPAKLEDSAVYLCASSPGASGGVTQYFGPGTRLTVL.